A selection of T cell receptor beta chains follows, all from one sample in a study of blood T cell repertoires in COVID-19. Sequencing used immunoSEQ multiplex PCR; TCRdb keeps in-frame clones, though not all of them. Seen here are about 110,000 clones, about 89% observed once, and the top ten hold 4.5%. Sequencing was done on a sample of peripheral blood. These receptor sequences come from a man in his forties with acute or convalescent COVID-19. CDR3s include the opening cysteine and the closing phenylalanine or tryptophan. Fields, in order: CDR3 length, J gene, V gene, D gene, clone size, CDR3 protein, CDR3 DNA. The D gene is left open where the match is weak. Size is stated for part of the rows, as once, few or many counts, or as a class when the clone is expanded.

>14|TRBJ1-1|TRBV5-1|TRBD1|.
CASSRGQGNTEAFF
TGCGCCAGCAGCAGAGGACAGGGGAACACTGAAGCTTTCTTT
>16|TRBJ2-2|TRBV14|TRBD2|few
CASSKNRDYGVGELFF
TGTGCCAGCAGCAAAAACCGGGACTACGGGGTGGGGGAGCTGTTTTTT
>13|TRBJ1-5|TRBV19|.|.
CASSMAVPQPQHF
TGTGCCAGTAGTATGGCAGTACCTCAGCCCCAGCATTTT
>15|TRBJ2-5|TRBV4-3|TRBD1|.
CASSQATGGQETQYF
TGCGCCAGCAGCCAAGCGACAGGGGGACAAGAGACCCAGTACTTC
>15|TRBJ2-3|TRBV4-1|.|.
CASSQISPNLDTQYF
TGCGCCAGCAGCCAAATCTCTCCAAACTTAGATACGCAGTATTTT
>13|TRBJ1-2|TRBV9|.|.
CASSGRGAEGYTF
TGTGCCAGCAGCGGACGGGGTGCGGAAGGCTACACCTTC
>15|TRBJ2-7|TRBV7-7|.|.
CASSPEGDIFYEQYF
TGTGCTAGCAGCCCCGAAGGGGACATTTTCTACGAGCAGTACTTC
>15|TRBJ2-7|TRBV19|TRBD2|.
CASSMGTSGSYEQYF
TGTGCCAGTAGTATGGGGACTAGCGGGTCCTACGAGCAGTACTTC
>12|TRBJ1-1|TRBV2|.|once
CASSEPDLEAFF
TGTGCCAGCAGTGAACCGGACTTAGAAGCTTTCTTT
>14|TRBJ1-1|TRBV7-6|TRBD1|.
CASSSQGGYTEAFF
TGTGCCAGCAGCTCACAGGGGGGATACACTGAAGCTTTCTTT
>16|TRBJ2-5|TRBV19|TRBD2|.
CASSPKRSGGLETQYF
TGTGCCAGTAGTCCAAAACGTTCGGGGGGGTTAGAGACCCAGTACTTC
>18|TRBJ1-2|TRBV4-1|TRBD1|.
CASSQDGTGAGTADGYTF
TGCGCCAGCAGCCAAGATGGGACAGGGGCGGGTACGGCTGATGGCTACACCTTC
>19|TRBJ2-1|TRBV4-2|TRBD1|.
CASSPRGQGYSVSYNEQFF
TGTGCCAGCAGCCCCCGGGGACAGGGATACTCAGTATCCTACAATGAGCAGTTCTTC
>15|TRBJ2-1|TRBV11-1|TRBD2|.
CASSERGGPYNEQFF
TGTGCCAGCAGCGAGCGGGGGGGCCCCTACAATGAGCAGTTCTTC
>12|TRBJ2-5|TRBV6-4|.|.
CASSDHQETQYF
TGTGCCAGCAGTGACCATCAAGAGACCCAGTACTTC
>14|TRBJ1-2|TRBV7-8|TRBD1|.
CASSSRDSDYGYTF
TGTGCCAGCAGCTCCCGGGACAGTGACTATGGCTACACCTTC
>14|TRBJ1-5|TRBV24-1|.|.
CATSDFPGHQPQHF
TGTGCCACCAGTGATTTCCCAGGGCATCAGCCCCAGCATTTT
>13|TRBJ1-6|TRBV4-1|.|.
CASSQSERSPLHF
TGCGCCAGCAGCCAATCAGAACGCTCACCCCTCCACTTT
>15|TRBJ2-7|TRBV10-3|.|.
CAIKERDSPTYEQYF
TGTGCCATCAAGGAACGAGACTCTCCCACCTACGAGCAGTACTTC
>16|TRBJ1-3|TRBV5-1|.|.
CASSSSGLSSGNTIYF
TGCGCCAGCAGCTCCTCAGGTCTGAGCTCTGGAAACACCATATATTTT
>15|TRBJ2-1|TRBV19|TRBD2|many
CASKTTSGGDNEQFF
TGTGCCAGCAAAACTACTAGCGGGGGTGACAATGAGCAGTTCTTC
>15|TRBJ1-4|TRBV19|.|.
CASSIAAERREKLFF
TGTGCCAGTAGTATAGCGGCGGAAAGGCGGGAAAAACTGTTTTTT
>11|TRBJ1-1|TRBV20-1|.|once
CSARTDTEAFF
TGCAGTGCTAGGACTGACACTGAAGCTTTCTTT